This TCR beta chain was identified in a study of cytomegalovirus exposure and HLA in healthy donors. Study in general: In an earlier analysis, 95 million to 130 million unique TCR beta sequences were found from 150 million to 200 million T cells.

With 60 Vbeta and 13 Jbeta primers, the PCR was carried out. Produced via immunoSEQ multiplex PCR; TCRdb's table is partial and in-frame only. The sample records 140,000 or so clones, approximately 57% being singletons. General study points: Later analysis placed DRB1 highest and HLA-C lowest in TCR association rates, which differed by HLA locus. In a later analysis, TCR beta V- and J-gene trimming was associated with a missense DCLRE1C variant.

Remarks on this clone: Its specificity is not known.

The receptor's source is a male donor in good health and CMV-seronegative. Specimen: PBMCs.

CDR3 protein: CSVDRWEQYF. The CDR3 nucleotides are TGCAGTGTGGACAGGTGGGAGCAGTACTTC. The rearrangement uses TRBV20-1 and TRBJ2-7, with 7 bases aligning to TRBD1. This CDR3 spans 10 amino acids. J was trimmed by 7 bases and V by 7 bases; bases with no gene match: 4. Germline V gene data show CDR1 as DFQATT and CDR2 as SNEGSKA (reference sequence).